This paragraph reports one T cell receptor beta chain. Its antigen remains unknown. The record originates from a study of glioma-infiltrating T cells. Study-level findings and limits: Non-neoplastic patients had below-expected tissue-blood divergence, while all gliomas exceeded expectation. Only very few CDR3 sequences appeared in both tissue and blood.

Using RNA template, CDR3s of TCR alpha and beta were amplified with iRepertoire arm-PCR. For one-step reverse transcription and amplification, 100-400 ng of tissue mRNA or PBMC total RNA was used. Via MiXCR, TCRdb re-called the multiplex PCR reads, giving one row per CDR3 protein. The table lists roughly 190,000 distinct CDR3 sequences, 32% of them singletons. The germline V and J ends were trimmed by 1 base and 2 bases, with 9 bases remaining between them. The V gene's germline CDR1 is MGHRA and CDR2 YSYEKL. There are 15 residues in the CDR3. V is TRBV4-1 and J is TRBJ2-1; no clear D gene. The sample comprised glioma tissue, nonneoplastic brain tissue, or PBMCs (not recorded which). The source of this sequence is a human donor with low-grade glioma or glioblastoma, undergoing nonglioma brain surgery, or in good health (not recorded which). CDR3 loop: CASSQVSSAYNEQFF. CDR3 sequence (DNA): TGCGCCAGCAGCCAAGTTTCAAGCGCCTACAATGAGCAGTTCTTC.